This TCR beta chain was documented in a study of Graves' ophthalmopathy and Graves' hyperthyroidism. Study outcomes and limitations: Clonotypes were expanded in thyroid at above 0.001 frequency, and most also appeared in blood.

For this clonotype: What it binds is unknown.

Germline assignment: CDR1 SNHLY and CDR2 FYNNEI. The CDR3 consists of 13 residues. V was shortened by 5 bases and J by 3 bases, with 11 bases between the two germline ends. RNA transcripts served as template for amplifying TCR beta CDR3 sequences. The library came from an HTBI-primed first-round RT-PCR and a second-round multiplex PCR. TCRdb itself ran the multiplex PCR reads through MiXCR, one entry per CDR3 protein. The profile covers hundreds of thousands of distinct CDR3 sequences, with roughly 21% appearing a single time and 2.5% to 3% taken by the ten largest. Included hyperthyroidism patients were aged 18 to 65 and newly diagnosed (under 2 months' duration). Other autoimmune diseases, uncontrolled infections, pregnancy or lactation led to the exclusion of patients.

V usage is TRBV2 and J usage is TRBJ2-7; D call uncertain. The sequence derives from a woman under 30 with stable Graves' hyperthyroidism. What was sequenced was peripheral blood. DNA for the CDR3: TGTGCCAGCAGTTGGGCAGAATACTACGAGCAGTACTTC. Translated: CASSWAEYYEQYF.